This T cell receptor (beta chain) appears in the sequencing data of a study of neoadjuvant anti-PD-1 for oral cavity cancer. Regarding the study as a whole: With three patients per group, TCR findings need larger cohorts.

The CDR3 consists of 12 residues. Germline assignment: CDR1 MNHNS and CDR2 SASEGT. The V end was cut by 4 bases, the J end by 0 bases, with 3 bases between. This clone appeared a few times. Its antigen is not known. Sequenced by immunoSEQ multiplex PCR; TCRdb stores in-frame clones only, minus some. This sample has 9,500 to 10,000 clones, with 60% to 70% found just once. Stated time point: after neoadjuvant nivolumab, at surgical resection. Blood cells were analyzed directly, without culture or expansion. The chain employs TRBV6-1 and TRBJ1-1, with no clear D. The sequence came from a person aged 35-79 years with oral cavity squamous cell carcinoma. Sample: PBMCs, taken after nivolumab (anti-PD-1) treatment. The CDR3 is CASSVLNTEAFF. CDR3 nucleotides: TGTGCCAGCAGTGTATTGAACACTGAAGCTTTCTTT.